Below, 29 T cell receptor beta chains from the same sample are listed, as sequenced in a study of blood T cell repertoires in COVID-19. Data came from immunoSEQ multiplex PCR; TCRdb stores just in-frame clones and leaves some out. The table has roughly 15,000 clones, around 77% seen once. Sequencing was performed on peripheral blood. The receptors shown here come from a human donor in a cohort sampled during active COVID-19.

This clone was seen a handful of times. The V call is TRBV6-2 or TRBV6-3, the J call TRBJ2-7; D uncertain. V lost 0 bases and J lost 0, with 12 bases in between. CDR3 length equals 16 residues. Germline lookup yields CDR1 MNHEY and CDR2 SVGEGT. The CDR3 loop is CASSYSSRRSSYEQYF. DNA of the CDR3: TGTGCCAGCAGTTACTCGAGTAGGCGGAGCTCCTACGAGCAGTACTTC.

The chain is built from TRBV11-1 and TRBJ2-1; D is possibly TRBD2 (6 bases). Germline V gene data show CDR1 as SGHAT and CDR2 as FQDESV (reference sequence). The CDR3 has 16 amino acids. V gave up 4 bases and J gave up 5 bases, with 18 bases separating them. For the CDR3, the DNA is TGTGCCAGCAGCTCGGACGGATCCTGGGGGGACAATGAGCAGTTCTTC. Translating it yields CASSSDGSWGDNEQFF.

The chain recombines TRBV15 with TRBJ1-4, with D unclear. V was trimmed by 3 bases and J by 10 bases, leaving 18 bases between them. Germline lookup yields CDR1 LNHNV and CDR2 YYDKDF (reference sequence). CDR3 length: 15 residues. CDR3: CATSREELATGKLFF. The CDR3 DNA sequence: TGTGCCACCAGCAGGGAGGAATTAGCAACCGGAAAACTGTTTTTT.

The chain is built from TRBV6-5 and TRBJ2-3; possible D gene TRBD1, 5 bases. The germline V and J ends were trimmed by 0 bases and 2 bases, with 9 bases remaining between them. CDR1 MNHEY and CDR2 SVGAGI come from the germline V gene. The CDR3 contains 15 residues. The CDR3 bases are TGTGCCAGCAGTTACTCGACAGTGATCACAGATACGCAGTATTTT. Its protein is CASSYSTVITDTQYF.

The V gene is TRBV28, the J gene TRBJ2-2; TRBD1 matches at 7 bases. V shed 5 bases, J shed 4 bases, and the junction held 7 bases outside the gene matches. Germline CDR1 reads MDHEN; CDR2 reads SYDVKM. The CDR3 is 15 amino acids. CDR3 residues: CASSPGQVSTGELFF. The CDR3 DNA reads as TGTGCCAGCAGTCCCGGACAGGTTAGCACCGGGGAGCTGTTTTTT.

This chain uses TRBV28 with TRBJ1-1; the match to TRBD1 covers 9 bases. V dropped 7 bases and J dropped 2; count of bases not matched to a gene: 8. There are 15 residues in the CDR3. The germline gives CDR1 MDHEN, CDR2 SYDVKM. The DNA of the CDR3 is TGTGCCAGCAACTTAGACAGGGGGGAAAACACTGAAGCTTTCTTT. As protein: CASNLDRGENTEAFF.

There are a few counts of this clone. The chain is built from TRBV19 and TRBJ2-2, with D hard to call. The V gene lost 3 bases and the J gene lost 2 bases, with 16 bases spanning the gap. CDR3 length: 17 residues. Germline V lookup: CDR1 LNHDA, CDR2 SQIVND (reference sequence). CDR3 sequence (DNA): TGTGCCAGTAGTATTTTTCTGGCCGCCACCAACACCGGGGAGCTGTTTTTT. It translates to CASSIFLAATNTGELFF. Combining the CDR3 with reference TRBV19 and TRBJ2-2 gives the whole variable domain DGGITQSPKYLFRKEGQNVTLSCEQNLNHDAMYWYRQDPGQGLRLIYYSQIVNDFQKGDIAEGYSVSREKKESFPLTVTSAQKNPTAFYLCASSIFLAATNTGELFFGEGSRLTVL.

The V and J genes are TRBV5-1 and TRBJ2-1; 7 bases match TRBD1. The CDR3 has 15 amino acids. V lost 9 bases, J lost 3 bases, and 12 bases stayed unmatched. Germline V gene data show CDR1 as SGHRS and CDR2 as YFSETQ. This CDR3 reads CATPPTGLVYNEQFF. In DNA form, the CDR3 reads TGCGCCACCCCCCCGACAGGGCTCGTCTACAATGAGCAGTTCTTC.

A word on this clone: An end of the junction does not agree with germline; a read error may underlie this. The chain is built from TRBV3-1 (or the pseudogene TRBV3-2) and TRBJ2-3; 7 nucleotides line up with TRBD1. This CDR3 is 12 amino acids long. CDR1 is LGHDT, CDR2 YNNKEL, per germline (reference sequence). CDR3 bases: TGTGCCAGCAGCCAAGATAGGGGACAGCTTAATTTT. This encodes CASSQDRGQLNF.

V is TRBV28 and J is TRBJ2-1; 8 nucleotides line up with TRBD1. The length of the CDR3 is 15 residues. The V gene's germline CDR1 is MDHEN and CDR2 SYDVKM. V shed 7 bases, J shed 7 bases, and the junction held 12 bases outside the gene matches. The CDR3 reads CASTLTGQGRNEQFF. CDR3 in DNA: TGTGCCAGCACCCTAACCGGACAGGGAAGGAATGAGCAGTTCTTC.

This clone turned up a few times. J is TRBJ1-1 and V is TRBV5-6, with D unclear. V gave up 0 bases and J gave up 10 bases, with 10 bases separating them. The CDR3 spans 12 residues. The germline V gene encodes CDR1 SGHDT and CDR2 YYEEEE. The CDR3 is CASSLAREGAFF. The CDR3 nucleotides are TGTGCCAGCAGCTTGGCCCGCGAGGGAGCTTTCTTT. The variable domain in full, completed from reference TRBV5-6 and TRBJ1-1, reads DAGVTQSPTHLIKTRGQQVTLRCSPKSGHDTVSWYQQALGQGPQFIFQYYEEEERQRGNFPDRFSGHQFPNYSSELNVNALLLGDSALYLCASSLAREGAFFGQGTRLTVV.

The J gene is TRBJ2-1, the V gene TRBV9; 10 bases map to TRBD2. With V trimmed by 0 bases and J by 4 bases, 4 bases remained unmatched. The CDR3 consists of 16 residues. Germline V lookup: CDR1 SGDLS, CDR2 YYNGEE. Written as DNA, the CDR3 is TGTGCCAGCAGCGTAGGTAGCGGGGGGCTATACAATGAGCAGTTCTTC. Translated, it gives CASSVGSGGLYNEQFF.

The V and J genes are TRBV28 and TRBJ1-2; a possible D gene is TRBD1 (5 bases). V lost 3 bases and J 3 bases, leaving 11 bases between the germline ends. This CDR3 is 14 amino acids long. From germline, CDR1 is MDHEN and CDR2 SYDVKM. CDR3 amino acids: CASSLSGGYYGYTF. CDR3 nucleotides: TGTGCCAGCAGTTTGTCCGGGGGGTACTATGGCTACACCTTC.

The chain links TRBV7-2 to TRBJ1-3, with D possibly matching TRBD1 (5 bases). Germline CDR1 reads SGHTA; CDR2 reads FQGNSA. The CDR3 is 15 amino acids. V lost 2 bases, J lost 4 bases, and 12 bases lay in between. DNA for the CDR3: TGTGCCAGCAGCTTATTCGCAGGGCAAGGAAACACCATATATTTT. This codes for CASSLFAGQGNTIYF.

CDR3 bases: TGTGCCACCAGTGACACCGGGACAGGGAACTACGAGCAGTACTTC. Its translation is CATSDTGTGNYEQYF. This rearrangement joins TRBV24-1 to TRBJ2-7; 9 nucleotides align to TRBD1. CDR3 length: 15 residues. Trimming at V came to 4 bases and at J to 3 bases, leaving 6 bases not matched to a gene. Per germline, CDR1 KGHDR and CDR2 SFDVKD.

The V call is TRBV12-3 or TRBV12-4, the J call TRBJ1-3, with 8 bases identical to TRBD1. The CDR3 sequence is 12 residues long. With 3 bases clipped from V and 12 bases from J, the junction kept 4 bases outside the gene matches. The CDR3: CASSFGQGVIYF. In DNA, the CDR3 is TGTGCCAGCAGTTTCGGACAGGGCGTCATATATTTT.

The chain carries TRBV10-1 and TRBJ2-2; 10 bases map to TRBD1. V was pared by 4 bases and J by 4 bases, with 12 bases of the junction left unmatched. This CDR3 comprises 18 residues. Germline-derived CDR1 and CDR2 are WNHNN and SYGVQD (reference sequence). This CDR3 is CASSGPGQGTSSTGELFF. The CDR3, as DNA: TGCGCCAGCAGTGGCCCGGGACAGGGGACCTCGAGCACCGGGGAGCTGTTTTTT.

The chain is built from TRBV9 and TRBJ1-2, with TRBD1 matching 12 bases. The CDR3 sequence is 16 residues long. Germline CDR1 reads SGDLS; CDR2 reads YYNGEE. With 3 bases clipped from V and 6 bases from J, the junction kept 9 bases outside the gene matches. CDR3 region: CASSASKGQGAHGYTF. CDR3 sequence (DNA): TGTGCCAGCAGCGCATCAAAGGGACAGGGGGCTCATGGCTACACCTTC.

The CDR3 loop is CASSQTGEREKLFF. CDR3 nucleotide sequence: TGCGCCAGCAGCCAAACAGGGGAGCGAGAAAAACTGTTTTTT. The V call is TRBV4-3, the J call TRBJ1-4; TRBD1 matches 7 bases. The length of the CDR3 is 14 residues. Germline-derived CDR1 and CDR2 are LGHNA and YSLEER. J was trimmed by 8 bases and V by 2 bases; bases with no gene match: 5.

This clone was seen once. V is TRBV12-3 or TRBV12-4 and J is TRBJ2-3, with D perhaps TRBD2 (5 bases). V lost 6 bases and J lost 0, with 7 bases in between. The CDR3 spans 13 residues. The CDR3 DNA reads TGTGCCAGCAGGAGCGGCAGCACAGATACGCAGTATTTT. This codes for CASRSGSTDTQYF.

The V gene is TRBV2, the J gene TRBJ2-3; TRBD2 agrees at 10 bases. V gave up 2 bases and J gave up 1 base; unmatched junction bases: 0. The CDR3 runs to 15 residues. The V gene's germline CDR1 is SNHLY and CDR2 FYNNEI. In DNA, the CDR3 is TGTGCCAGCAGTGAACTAGCGGGGGGCACAGATACGCAGTATTTT. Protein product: CASSELAGGTDTQYF.

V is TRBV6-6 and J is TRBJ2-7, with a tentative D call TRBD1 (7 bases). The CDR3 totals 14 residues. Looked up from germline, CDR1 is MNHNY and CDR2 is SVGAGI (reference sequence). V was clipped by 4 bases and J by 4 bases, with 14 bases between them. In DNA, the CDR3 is TGTGCCAGCAGTTTCGCGGGACAGCGATACGAGCAGTACTTC. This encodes CASSFAGQRYEQYF.

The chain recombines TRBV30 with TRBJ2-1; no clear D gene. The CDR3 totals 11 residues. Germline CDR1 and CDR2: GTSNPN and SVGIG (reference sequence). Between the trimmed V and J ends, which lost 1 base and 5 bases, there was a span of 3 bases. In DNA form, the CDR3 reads TGTGCCTGGAGTGACAACAATGAGCAGTTCTTC. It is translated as CAWSDNNEQFF.

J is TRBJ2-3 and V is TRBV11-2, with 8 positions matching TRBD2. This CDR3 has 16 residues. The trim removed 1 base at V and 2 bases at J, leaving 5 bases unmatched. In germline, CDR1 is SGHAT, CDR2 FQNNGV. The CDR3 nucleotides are TGTGCCAGCAGCTTAGGACGCGGGGGGATCACAGATACGCAGTATTTT. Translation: CASSLGRGGITDTQYF.

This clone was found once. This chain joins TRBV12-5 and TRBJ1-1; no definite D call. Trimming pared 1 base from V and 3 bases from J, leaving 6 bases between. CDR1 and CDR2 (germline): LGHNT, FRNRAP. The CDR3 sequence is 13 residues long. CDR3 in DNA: TGTGCTAGTGGTTTGGGAGTTGACACTGAAGCTTTCTTT. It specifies CASGLGVDTEAFF.

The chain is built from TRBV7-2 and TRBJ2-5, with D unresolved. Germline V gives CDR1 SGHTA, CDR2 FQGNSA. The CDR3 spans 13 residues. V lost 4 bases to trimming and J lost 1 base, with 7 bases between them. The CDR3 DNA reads TGTGCCAGCAGCTATGAGATCCAAGAGACCCAGTACTTC. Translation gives CASSYEIQETQYF. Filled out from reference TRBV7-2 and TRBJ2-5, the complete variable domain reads GAGVSQSPSNKVTEKGKDVELRCDPISGHTALYWYRQSLGQGLEFLIYFQGNSAPDKSGLPSDRFSAERTGGSVSTLTIQRTQQEDSAVYLCASSYEIQETQYFGPGTRLLVL.

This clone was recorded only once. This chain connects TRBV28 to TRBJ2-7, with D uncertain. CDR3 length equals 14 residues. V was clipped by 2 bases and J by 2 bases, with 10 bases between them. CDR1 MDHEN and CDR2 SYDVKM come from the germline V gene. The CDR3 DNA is TGTGCCAGCAGTTTAAGTGGTGAGACCTACGAGCAGTACTTC. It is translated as CASSLSGETYEQYF.

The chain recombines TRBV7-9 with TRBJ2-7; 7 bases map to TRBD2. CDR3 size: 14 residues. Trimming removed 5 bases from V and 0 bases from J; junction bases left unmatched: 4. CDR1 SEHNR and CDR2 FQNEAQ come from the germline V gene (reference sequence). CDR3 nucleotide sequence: TGTGCCAGCAGCAGCGGGGCCTACTCCTACGAGCAGTACTTC. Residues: CASSSGAYSYEQYF.

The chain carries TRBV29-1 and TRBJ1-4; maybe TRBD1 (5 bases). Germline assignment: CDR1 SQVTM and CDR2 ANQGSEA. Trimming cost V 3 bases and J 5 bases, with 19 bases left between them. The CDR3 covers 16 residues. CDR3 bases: TGCAGCGTTGAGATAGGGGTTCCGGGAGGCAATGAAAAACTGTTTTTT. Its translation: CSVEIGVPGGNEKLFF.